This T cell receptor (beta chain) was obtained from a study of naive and memory T cell subsets. Study-wide results and caveats: Activation and differentiation may alter RNA-based TCR counts.

Both TRBC1 and TRBC2 were covered by a beta constant-region primer of two equimolar oligonucleotides. The ligated cDNA underwent four PCR rounds using SP2 and nested alpha and beta constant-region primers. TCRdb re-called the UMI-ligation and nested PCR reads with MiXCR, one entry per CDR3 protein. The sample records 95,000 to 150,000 distinct CDR3 sequences, 35% to 45% being singletons. For this clonotype: Antigen specificity is unknown.

CDR3 length: 15 amino acids. Deletions cut 1 base from V and 0 bases from J, with 7 bases between. Germline V gene data show CDR1 as SGHRS and CDR2 as YFSETQ. Source material: central memory CD4+ T cells from blood. The genes are TRBV5-1 and TRBJ2-2; TRBD1 might be the D (5 bases). The clonotype comes from a human donor in good health. CDR3 residues: CASSLRTTNTGELFF. CDR3 bases: TGCGCCAGCAGCTTGAGGACAACGAACACCGGGGAGCTGTTTTTT.